These 23 T cell receptor beta chains originate from one sample sequenced in a study of T cell responses to AZD1222 COVID-19 vaccine. TCRdb keeps only in-frame clones here, not all; method: immunoSEQ multiplex PCR. The profile shows over 110,000 clones, under 95% of them singletons. Sequencing used peripheral blood, obtained on day 0 of AZD1222 vaccination. The receptors were sampled from an adult in good health.

This clone has a handful of counts. V usage is TRBV3-1 (or the pseudogene TRBV3-2) and J usage is TRBJ1-2, with D perhaps matching TRBD1 (6 bases). Trimming shortened V by 2 bases and J by 8 bases, and 27 bases separated the two germline ends. The CDR3 contains 18 residues. Per germline, CDR1 LGHDT and CDR2 YNNKEL (reference sequence). The CDR3 spells CASSQLEGTLKTLGGYTF. CDR3 in DNA: TGTGCCAGCAGCCAATTGGAGGGGACACTAAAGACTCTAGGAGGCTACACCTTC.

The rearrangement joins TRBV6-5 to TRBJ2-7, with 8 bases identical to TRBD1. The germline V gene encodes CDR1 MNHEY and CDR2 SVGAGI. CDR3 size: 14 residues. With V trimmed by 6 bases and J by 1 base, 5 bases remained unmatched. This CDR3 reads CASRSGQGSYEQYF. The CDR3 nucleotides are TGTGCCAGCAGATCCGGACAGGGATCCTACGAGCAGTACTTC.

The chain couples TRBV27 to TRBJ1-1, with 7 bases aligning to TRBD1. Trimming at V came to 3 bases and at J to 4 bases, leaving 8 bases not matched to a gene. This CDR3 region has 15 residues. CDR1 MNHEY and CDR2 SMNVEV come from the germline V gene (reference sequence). The CDR3 sequence is CASSFLTHRGTEAFF. The CDR3 nucleotides are TGTGCCAGCAGTTTCCTTACCCACAGGGGCACTGAAGCTTTCTTT.

This clone was found a few times. V gene TRBV15 combines with J gene TRBJ1-2, with 7 nucleotides matching TRBD1. Germline loops: CDR1 LNHNV, CDR2 YYDKDF (reference sequence). Losses at the gene ends were 1 base for V and 4 bases for J; bases not matched to a gene: 6. The CDR3 is 15 residues long. DNA of the CDR3: TGTGCCACCAGCAGAGGCTCCCGGGACAGCTATGGCTACACCTTC. Amino acids: CATSRGSRDSYGYTF.

The CDR3, as DNA: TGTGCCAGCAGCTTAAATGGGGCAGGGGACTACGAGCAGTACTTC. It yields the protein CASSLNGAGDYEQYF. V is TRBV7-2 and J is TRBJ2-7, with D possibly being TRBD1 (6 bases). The CDR3 covers 15 residues. Deletions cut 2 bases from V and 3 bases from J, with 14 bases between. Germline CDR1 and CDR2: SGHTA and FQGNSA.

This clone was detected once. The chain couples TRBV27 to TRBJ2-7; D is undetermined. The V gene's germline CDR1 is MNHEY and CDR2 SMNVEV (reference sequence). V was pared by 3 bases and J by 2 bases, with 8 bases between. The CDR3 is made up of 13 amino acids. The CDR3 DNA follows: TGTGCCAGCAGTTTGTCGAGGACCTACGAGCAGTACTTC. Its protein product is CASSLSRTYEQYF.

The chain employs TRBV9 and TRBJ2-7, with D possibly being TRBD1 or TRBD2 (5 bases each). The V gene's germline CDR1 is SGDLS and CDR2 YYNGEE. This CDR3 has 15 residues. V gave up 0 bases and J gave up 3 bases, with 13 bases separating them. DNA of the CDR3: TGTGCCAGCAGCGTAGGTGGGGGTTCGAACTACGAGCAGTACTTC. This sequence encodes CASSVGGGSNYEQYF.

The CDR3 DNA reads as TGTGCCAGCAGGAAAGGTTCTGGGGCCAACGTCCTGACTTTC. Protein product: CASRKGSGANVLTF. The chain couples TRBV2 to TRBJ2-6; D is unresolved. The V end lost 6 bases, the J end lost 1 base, and 7 bases lay between the germline ends. The CDR3 totals 14 residues. Germline loops: CDR1 SNHLY, CDR2 FYNNEI.

CDR3 protein: CASSLGSGGLNTEAFF. The CDR3 DNA reads as TGTGCCAGCAGTTTAGGGTCTGGGGGACTGAACACTGAAGCTTTCTTT. V and J are TRBV27 and TRBJ1-1; D is possibly TRBD1 (5 bases). The V end was cut by 2 bases, the J end by 0 bases, with 13 bases between. The CDR3 is made up of 16 amino acids. The V gene's germline CDR1 is MNHEY and CDR2 SMNVEV (reference sequence).

This rearrangement joins TRBV7-3 to TRBJ2-3; D is uncertain. Trimming removed 6 bases from V and 0 bases from J, with 13 bases in between. The CDR3 length is 15 residues. Looked up from germline, CDR1 is SGHTA and CDR2 is FQGTGA. The CDR3 DNA follows: TGTGCCAGCAGGGCCAGCTTAGCTAGCACAGATACGCAGTATTTT. Residues: CASRASLASTDTQYF.

The chain joins TRBV10-1 to TRBJ2-3; 14 nucleotides match TRBD2. CDR1 WNHNN and CDR2 SYGVQD come from the germline V gene (reference sequence). J lost 0 bases, V lost 7 bases, and 12 bases had no gene match. The CDR3 is made up of 19 amino acids. For the CDR3, the DNA is TGCGCCAGCACCCGACTAGCGGGAGGGCCGAAGTCTAGCACAGATACGCAGTATTTT. It codes for CASTRLAGGPKSSTDTQYF.

The chain employs TRBV9 and TRBJ2-3; TRBD2 aligns across 9 bases. J lost 0 bases, V lost 0 bases, and 2 bases had no gene match. CDR1 is SGDLS, CDR2 YYNGEE, per germline. This CDR3 has 16 residues. CDR3 DNA: TGTGCCAGCAGCGTAGACCTAGCGGGGAGCACAGATACGCAGTATTTT. It translates to CASSVDLAGSTDTQYF.

CDR3 nucleotides: TGTGCCAGCAGTTACCAAAACACCGGGGAGCTGTTTTTT. It specifies CASSYQNTGELFF. This chain links TRBV6-5 with TRBJ2-2; no reliable D call. The length of the CDR3 is 13 residues. V lost 2 bases and J 2 bases, leaving 3 bases between the germline ends. CDR1 is MNHEY, CDR2 SVGAGI, per germline.

V and J are TRBV4-3 and TRBJ1-4; 9 bases are a match to TRBD1. Germline V gene data show CDR1 as LGHNA and CDR2 as YSLEER. This CDR3 contains 16 residues. The ends lost 5 bases at V and 5 bases at J; junction bases unmatched: 9. CDR3 region: CASSEDRGSENEKLFF. DNA for the CDR3: TGCGCCAGCAGCGAGGACAGGGGCTCTGAAAATGAAAAACTGTTTTTT.

This rearrangement joins TRBV4-1 to TRBJ1-2; possibly TRBD1 for D (6 bases). CDR1 MGHRA and CDR2 YSYEKL come from the germline V gene. This CDR3 is built from 13 residues. Trimming took off 0 bases at V and 4 bases at J, with 6 bases between the two ends. CDR3 DNA: TGCGCCAGCAGCCAAGAGGACAGCTATGGCTACACCTTC. Translation: CASSQEDSYGYTF.

The V and J genes are TRBV19 and TRBJ2-1; D unresolved. V was trimmed by 4 bases and J by 2 bases, leaving 15 bases between them. Germline CDR1 and CDR2: LNHDA and SQIVND (reference sequence). The CDR3 runs to 16 residues. CDR3 region: CASSTSSSSTYNEQFF. CDR3 DNA: TGTGCCAGTAGTACCTCGTCCTCCTCGACCTACAATGAGCAGTTCTTC.

This chain connects TRBV11-2 to TRBJ2-2, with a tentative D call TRBD2 (5 bases). The CDR3 sequence is 16 residues long. The V and J ends lost 6 bases and 2 bases respectively, with 16 bases between them. Germline lookup yields CDR1 SGHAT and CDR2 FQNNGV. The DNA of the CDR3 is TGTGCCAGCAGTCATTATTCAGGAGGTAACACCGGGGAGCTGTTTTTT. It codes for CASSHYSGGNTGELFF.

This chain uses TRBV6-5 with TRBJ1-1; D call uncertain. The germline V gene encodes CDR1 MNHEY and CDR2 SVGAGI. Trimming pared 7 bases from V and 5 bases from J, leaving 17 bases between. This CDR3 is built from 14 residues. CDR3 sequence (DNA): TGTGCCAGCATCGTAGTTAGAGGGAGTACTGAAGCTTTCTTT. This sequence encodes CASIVVRGSTEAFF.

This clone has a single count. The chain combines TRBV15 with TRBJ2-3; 7 positions match TRBD2. The V gene's germline CDR1 is LNHNV and CDR2 YYDKDF (reference sequence). Losses at the gene ends were 3 bases for V and 2 bases for J; bases not matched to a gene: 8. The CDR3 extends over 16 amino acids. CDR3 DNA sequence: TGTGCCACCAGCAGGGGGCTAGCGGTCGACACAGATACGCAGTATTTT. Its translation: CATSRGLAVDTDTQYF.

V is TRBV27 and J is TRBJ1-2, with D perhaps matching TRBD1 (5 bases). The V and J ends lost 0 bases and 4 bases respectively, with 6 bases between them. The CDR3 extends over 13 amino acids. Germline loops: CDR1 MNHEY, CDR2 SMNVEV (reference sequence). CDR3 residues: CASSLSRGYGYTF. The DNA of the CDR3 is TGTGCCAGCAGTTTATCGAGGGGCTATGGCTACACCTTC.

Written as DNA, the CDR3 is TGTGCCAGCAGAGGACAGGGGGCGGATGGCTACACCTTC. Protein: CASRGQGADGYTF. The genes are TRBV6-5 and TRBJ1-2; 11 bases are a match to TRBD1. CDR1 and CDR2 (germline): MNHEY, SVGAGI. Unmatched junction bases numbered 3, after V lost 6 bases and J lost 6 bases. This CDR3 spans 13 amino acids.

The chain uses TRBV11-2 and TRBJ1-2; the match to TRBD1 covers 9 bases. The CDR3 has 14 residues. The trim removed 3 bases at V and 4 bases at J, leaving 3 bases unmatched. The V gene's germline CDR1 is SGHAT and CDR2 FQNNGV. CDR3 nucleotide sequence: TGTGCCAGCAGCTTTACAGGGGGCACCTATGGCTACACCTTC. As protein: CASSFTGGTYGYTF.

This clone was detected a few times. V gene TRBV5-1 combines with J gene TRBJ1-4; possibly TRBD1 for D (6 bases). V was clipped by 2 bases and J by 4 bases, with 12 bases between them. This CDR3 spans 15 amino acids. Germline lookup yields CDR1 SGHRS and CDR2 YFSETQ. DNA of the CDR3: TGCGCCAGCAGCTTCGCCAGGGGAGGTAATGAAAAACTGTTTTTT. It translates to CASSFARGGNEKLFF.